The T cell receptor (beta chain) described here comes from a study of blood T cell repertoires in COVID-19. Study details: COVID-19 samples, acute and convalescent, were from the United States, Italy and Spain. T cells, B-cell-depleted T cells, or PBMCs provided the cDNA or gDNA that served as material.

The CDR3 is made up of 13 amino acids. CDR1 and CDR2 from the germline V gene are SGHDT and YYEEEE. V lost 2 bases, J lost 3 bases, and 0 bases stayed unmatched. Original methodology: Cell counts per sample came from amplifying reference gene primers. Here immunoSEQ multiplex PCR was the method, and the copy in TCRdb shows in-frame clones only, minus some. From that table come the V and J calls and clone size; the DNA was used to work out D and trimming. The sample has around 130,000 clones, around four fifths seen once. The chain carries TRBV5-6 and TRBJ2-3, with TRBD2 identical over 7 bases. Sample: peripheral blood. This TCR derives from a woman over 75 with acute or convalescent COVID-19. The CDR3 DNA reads TGTGCCAGCAGCTTAGCGGGGACAGATACGCAGTATTTT. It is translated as CASSLAGTDTQYF. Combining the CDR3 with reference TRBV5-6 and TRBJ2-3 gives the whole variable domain DAGVTQSPTHLIKTRGQQVTLRCSPKSGHDTVSWYQQALGQGPQFIFQYYEEEERQRGNFPDRFSGHQFPNYSSELNVNALLLGDSALYLCASSLAGTDTQYFGPGTRLTVL.